Below, one T cell receptor (beta chain) is given with its context. Its target is not known. These data originate in a study of T-cell memory formation after mild COVID-19. Study background: Across donors, TCR clusters were largely donor specific.

The study, taken as a whole, reports: The study detected some responding clones in pre-infection memory, suggesting cross-reactive memory joined. Contracting clones from day 15 to 85 had balanced CD4/CD8; later expanders favoured CD4+.

The CDR3 runs 14 residues. 5'RACE with constant-segment primers yielded barcoded, UMI-tagged TCR alpha and TCR beta cDNA libraries. A single record per CDR3 protein comes from TCRdb applying MiXCR to the 5' RACE reads. Of 450,000 to 650,000 distinct CDR3 sequences listed, roughly 18% are singletons. This clonotype was sampled from an adult woman who had mild COVID-19 (a few samples of this study predate the infection). Cell type and time point are not known. The source material was PBMCs or a T cell subset sorted from them (not recorded which). The rearrangement links TRBV21-1 to TRBJ2-1; the tabulated D call, TRBD2, remains unverified against the DNA. TRBV21-1 is deemed a pseudogene. The CDR3 is CASSKAKGGDEQFF. CDR3 bases: TGTGCCAGCAGCAAAGCTAAGGGAGGGGATGAGCAGTTCTTC.